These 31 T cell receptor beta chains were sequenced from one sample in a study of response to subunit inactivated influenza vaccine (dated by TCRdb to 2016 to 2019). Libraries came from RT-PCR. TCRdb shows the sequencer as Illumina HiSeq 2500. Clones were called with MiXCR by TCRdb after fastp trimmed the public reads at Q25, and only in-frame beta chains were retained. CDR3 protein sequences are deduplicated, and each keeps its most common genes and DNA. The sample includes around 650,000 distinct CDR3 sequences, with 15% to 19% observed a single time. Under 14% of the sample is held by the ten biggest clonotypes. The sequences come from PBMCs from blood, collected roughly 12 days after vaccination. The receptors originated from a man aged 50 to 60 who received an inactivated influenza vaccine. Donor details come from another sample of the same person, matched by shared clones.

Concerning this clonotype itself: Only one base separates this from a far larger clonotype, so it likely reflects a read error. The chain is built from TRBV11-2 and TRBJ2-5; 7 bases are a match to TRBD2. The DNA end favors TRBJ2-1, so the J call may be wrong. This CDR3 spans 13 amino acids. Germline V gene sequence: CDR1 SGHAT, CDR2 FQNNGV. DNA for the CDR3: TGTGCCAGCAGCTTGGGAGGGGAAGAGACCCAGTTCTTC. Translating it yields CASSLGGEETQFF.

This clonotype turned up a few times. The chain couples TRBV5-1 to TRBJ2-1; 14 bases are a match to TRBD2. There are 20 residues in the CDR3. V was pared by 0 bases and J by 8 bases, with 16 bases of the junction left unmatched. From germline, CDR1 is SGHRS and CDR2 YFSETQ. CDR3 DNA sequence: TGCGCCAGCAGCTTGGCCGGAGGACTAGCGGGGGGAGCTCCTTTGGATGAGCAGTTCTTC. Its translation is CASSLAGGLAGGAPLDEQFF.

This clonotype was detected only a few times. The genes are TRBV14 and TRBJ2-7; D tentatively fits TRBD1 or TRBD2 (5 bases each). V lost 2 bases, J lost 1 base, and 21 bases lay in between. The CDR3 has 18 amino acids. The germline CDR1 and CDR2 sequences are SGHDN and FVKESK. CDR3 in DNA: TGTGCCAGCAGCCAACTCCCTTTTCGGGACCGGGGTTCCTACGAGCAGTACTTC. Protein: CASSQLPFRDRGSYEQYF.

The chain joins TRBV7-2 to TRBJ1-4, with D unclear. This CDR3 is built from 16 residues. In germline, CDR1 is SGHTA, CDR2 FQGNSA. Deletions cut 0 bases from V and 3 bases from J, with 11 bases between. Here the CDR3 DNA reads TGTGCCAGCAGCTTAGCGAGTGGGGTTTCTAATGAAAAACTGTTTTTT. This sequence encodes CASSLASGVSNEKLFF.

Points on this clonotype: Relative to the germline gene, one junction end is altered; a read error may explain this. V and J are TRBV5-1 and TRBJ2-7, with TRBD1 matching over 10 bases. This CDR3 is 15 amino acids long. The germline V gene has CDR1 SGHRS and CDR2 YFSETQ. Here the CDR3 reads CASSVRTGGPYEQCF. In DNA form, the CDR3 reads TGCGCCAGCAGCGTGAGGACAGGGGGACCCTACGAGCAGTGCTTC.

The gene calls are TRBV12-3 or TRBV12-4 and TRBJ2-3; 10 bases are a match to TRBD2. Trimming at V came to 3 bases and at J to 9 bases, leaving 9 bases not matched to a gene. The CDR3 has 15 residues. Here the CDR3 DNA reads TGTGCCAGCAGTTTCGCCAGCGGGGGGGCCGGAACGCAGTATTTT. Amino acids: CASSFASGGAGTQYF.

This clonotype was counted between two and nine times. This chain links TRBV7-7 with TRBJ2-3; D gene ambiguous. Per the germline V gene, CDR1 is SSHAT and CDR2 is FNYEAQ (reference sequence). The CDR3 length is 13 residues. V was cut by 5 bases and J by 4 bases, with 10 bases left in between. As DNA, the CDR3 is TGTGCCAGCAGCCTTCGAATGGCAGATACGCAGTATTTT. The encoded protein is CASSLRMADTQYF.

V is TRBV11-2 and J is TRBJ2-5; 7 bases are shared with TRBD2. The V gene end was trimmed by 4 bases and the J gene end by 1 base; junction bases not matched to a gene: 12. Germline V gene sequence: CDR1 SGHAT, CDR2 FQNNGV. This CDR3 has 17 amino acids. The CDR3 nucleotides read TGTGCCAGCAGCTCAATGGGAGGGGCGGGAGCCCAAGAGACCCAGTACTTC. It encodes CASSSMGGAGAQETQYF.

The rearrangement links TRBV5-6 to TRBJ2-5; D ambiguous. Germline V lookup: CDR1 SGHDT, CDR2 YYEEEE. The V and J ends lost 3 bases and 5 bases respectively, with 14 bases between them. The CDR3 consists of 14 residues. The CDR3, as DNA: TGTGCCAGCAGCTCCATCGCCGCGGAGGAGACCCAGTACTTC. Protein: CASSSIAAEETQYF.

The CDR3: CASSLVEKAEQFF. The CDR3 bases are TGTGCCAGCAGCTTAGTAGAAAAAGCTGAGCAGTTCTTC. The chain recombines TRBV7-9 with TRBJ2-1; D not certain. The CDR3 length is 13 residues. Trimming removed 1 base at V and 9 bases at J, with 10 bases between. Per the germline V gene, CDR1 is SEHNR and CDR2 is FQNEAQ (reference sequence).

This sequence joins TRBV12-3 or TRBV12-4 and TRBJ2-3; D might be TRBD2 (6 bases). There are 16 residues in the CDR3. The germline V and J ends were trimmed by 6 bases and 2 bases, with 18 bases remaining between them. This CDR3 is CASSYGAGRNTDTQYF. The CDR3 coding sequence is TGTGCCAGCAGCTATGGGGCGGGACGGAACACAGATACGCAGTATTTT.

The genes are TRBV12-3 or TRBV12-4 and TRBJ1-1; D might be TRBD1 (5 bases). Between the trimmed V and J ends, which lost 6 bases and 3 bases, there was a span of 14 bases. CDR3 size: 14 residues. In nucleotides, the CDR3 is TGTGCCAGCAGCCGGGACGGAGCGTACACTGAAGCTTTCTTT. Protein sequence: CASSRDGAYTEAFF.

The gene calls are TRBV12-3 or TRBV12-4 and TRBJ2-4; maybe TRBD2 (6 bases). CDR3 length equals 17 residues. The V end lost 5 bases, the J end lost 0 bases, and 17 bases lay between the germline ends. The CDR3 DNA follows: TGTGCCAGCAGTCCCTATATAGCGGTACTAGCCAAAAACATTCAGTACTTC. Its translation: CASSPYIAVLAKNIQYF.

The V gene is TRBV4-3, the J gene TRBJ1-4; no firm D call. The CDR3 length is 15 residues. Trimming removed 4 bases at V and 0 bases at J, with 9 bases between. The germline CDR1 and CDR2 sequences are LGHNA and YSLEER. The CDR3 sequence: CASSPKSATNEKLFF. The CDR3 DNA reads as TGCGCCAGCAGCCCCAAGAGTGCAACTAATGAAAAACTGTTTTTT.

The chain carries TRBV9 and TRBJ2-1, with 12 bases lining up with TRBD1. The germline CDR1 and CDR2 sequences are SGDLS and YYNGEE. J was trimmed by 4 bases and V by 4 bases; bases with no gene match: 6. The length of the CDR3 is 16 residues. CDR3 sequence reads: CASSITGQGAYNEQFF. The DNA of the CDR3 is TGTGCCAGCAGCATCACGGGACAGGGGGCTTACAATGAGCAGTTCTTC.

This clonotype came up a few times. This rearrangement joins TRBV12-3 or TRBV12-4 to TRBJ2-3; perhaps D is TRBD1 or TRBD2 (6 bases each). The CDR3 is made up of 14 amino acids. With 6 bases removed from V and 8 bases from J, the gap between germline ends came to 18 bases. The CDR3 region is CASSLRWGAGTQYF. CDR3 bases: TGTGCCAGCAGCCTCCGATGGGGGGCGGGTACGCAGTATTTT.

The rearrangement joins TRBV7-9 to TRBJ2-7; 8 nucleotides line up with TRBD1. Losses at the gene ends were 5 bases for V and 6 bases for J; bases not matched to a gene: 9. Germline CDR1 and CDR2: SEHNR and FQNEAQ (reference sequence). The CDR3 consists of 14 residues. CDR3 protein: CASSIADRGVEQYF. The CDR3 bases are TGTGCCAGCAGCATTGCCGACAGGGGCGTCGAGCAGTACTTC.

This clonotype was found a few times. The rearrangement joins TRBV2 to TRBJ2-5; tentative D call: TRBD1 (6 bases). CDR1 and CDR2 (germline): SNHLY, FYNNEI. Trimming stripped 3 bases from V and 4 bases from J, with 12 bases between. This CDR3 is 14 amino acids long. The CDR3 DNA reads TGTGCCAGCAGTGAGATAGGGGGTGGAGAGACCCAGTACTTC. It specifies CASSEIGGGETQYF. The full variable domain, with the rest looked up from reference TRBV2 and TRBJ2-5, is EPEVTQTPSHQVTQMGQEVILRCVPISNHLYFYWYRQILGQKVEFLVSFYNNEISEKSEIFDDQFSVERPDGSNFTLKIRSTKLEDSAMYFCASSEIGGGETQYFGPGTRLLVL.

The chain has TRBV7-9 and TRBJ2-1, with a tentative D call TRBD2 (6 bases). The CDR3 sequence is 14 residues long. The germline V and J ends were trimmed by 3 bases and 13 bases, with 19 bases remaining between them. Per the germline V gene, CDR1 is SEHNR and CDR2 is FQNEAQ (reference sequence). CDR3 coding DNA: TGTGCCAGCAGCTTCCGGGGCGGGACGCCAAGACAGTTCTTC. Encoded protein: CASSFRGGTPRQFF.

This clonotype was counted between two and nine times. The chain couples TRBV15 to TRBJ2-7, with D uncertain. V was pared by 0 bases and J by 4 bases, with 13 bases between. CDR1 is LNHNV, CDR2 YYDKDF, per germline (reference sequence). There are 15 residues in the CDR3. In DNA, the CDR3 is TGTGCCACCAGCAGAGATAGAAATATACTTTACGAGCAGTACTTC. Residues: CATSRDRNILYEQYF.

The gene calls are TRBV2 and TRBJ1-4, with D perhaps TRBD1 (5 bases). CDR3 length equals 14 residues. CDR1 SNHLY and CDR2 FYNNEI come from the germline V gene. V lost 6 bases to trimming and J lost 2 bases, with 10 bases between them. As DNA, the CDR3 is TGTGCCAGCAGAGACAGCGTTACTAATGAAAAACTGTTTTTT. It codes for CASRDSVTNEKLFF.

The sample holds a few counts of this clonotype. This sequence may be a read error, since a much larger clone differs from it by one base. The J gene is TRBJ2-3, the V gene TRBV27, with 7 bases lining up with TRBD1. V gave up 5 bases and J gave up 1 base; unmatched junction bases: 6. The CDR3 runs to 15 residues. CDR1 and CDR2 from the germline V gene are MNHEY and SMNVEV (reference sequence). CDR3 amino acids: CASSATGTGTDTQYF. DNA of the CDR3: TGTGCCAGCAGTGCAACCGGGACAGGCACAGATACGCAGTATTTT.

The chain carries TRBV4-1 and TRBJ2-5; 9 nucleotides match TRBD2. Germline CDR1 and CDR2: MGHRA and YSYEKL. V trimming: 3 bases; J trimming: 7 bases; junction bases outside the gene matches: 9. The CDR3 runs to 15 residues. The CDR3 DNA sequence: TGCGCCAGCAGCCAGGGGACTAGCACCCCAGGGACCCAGTACTTC. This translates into CASSQGTSTPGTQYF.

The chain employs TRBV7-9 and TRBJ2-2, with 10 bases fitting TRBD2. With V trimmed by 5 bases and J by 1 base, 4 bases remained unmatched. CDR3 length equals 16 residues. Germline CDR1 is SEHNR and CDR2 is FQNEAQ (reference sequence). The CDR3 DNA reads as TGTGCCAGCAGCCGTAGCGGGGGGCGGAACACCGGGGAGCTGTTTTTT. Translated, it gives CASSRSGGRNTGELFF.

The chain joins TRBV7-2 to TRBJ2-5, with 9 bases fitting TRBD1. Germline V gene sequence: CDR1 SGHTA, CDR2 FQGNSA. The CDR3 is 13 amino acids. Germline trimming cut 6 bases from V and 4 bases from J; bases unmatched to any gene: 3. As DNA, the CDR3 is TGTGCCAGCAGACAGGGGGCAAGAGAGACCCAGTACTTC. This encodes CASRQGARETQYF. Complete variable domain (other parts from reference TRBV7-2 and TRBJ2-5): GAGVSQSPSNKVTEKGKDVELRCDPISGHTALYWYRQSLGQGLEFLIYFQGNSAPDKSGLPSDRFSAERTGGSVSTLTIQRTQQEDSAVYLCASRQGARETQYFGPGTRLLVL.

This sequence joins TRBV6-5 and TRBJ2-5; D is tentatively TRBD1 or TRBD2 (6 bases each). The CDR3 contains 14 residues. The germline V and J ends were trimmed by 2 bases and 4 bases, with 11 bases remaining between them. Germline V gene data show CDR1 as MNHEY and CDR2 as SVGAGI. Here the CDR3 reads CASSYEGGGETQYF. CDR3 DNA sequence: TGTGCCAGCAGTTACGAAGGAGGGGGAGAGACCCAGTACTTC.

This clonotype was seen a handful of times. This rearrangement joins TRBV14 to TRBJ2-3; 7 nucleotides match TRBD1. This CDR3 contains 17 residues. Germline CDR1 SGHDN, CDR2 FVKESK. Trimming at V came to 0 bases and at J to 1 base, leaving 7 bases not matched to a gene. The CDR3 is CASSQEQGPWGTDTQYF. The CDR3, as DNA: TGTGCCAGCAGCCAAGAACAGGGGCCTTGGGGCACAGATACGCAGTATTTT.

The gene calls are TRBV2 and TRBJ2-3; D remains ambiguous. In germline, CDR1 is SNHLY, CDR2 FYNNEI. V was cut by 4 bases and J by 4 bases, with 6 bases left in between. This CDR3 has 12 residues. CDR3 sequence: CASSGEADTQYF. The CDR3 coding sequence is TGTGCCAGCAGTGGCGAGGCAGATACGCAGTATTTT.

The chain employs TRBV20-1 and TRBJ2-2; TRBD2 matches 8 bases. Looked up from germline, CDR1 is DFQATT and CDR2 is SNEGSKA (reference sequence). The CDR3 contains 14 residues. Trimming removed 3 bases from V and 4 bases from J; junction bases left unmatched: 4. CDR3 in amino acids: CSARWLAGTGELFF. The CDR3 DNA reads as TGCAGTGCTAGGTGGCTAGCGGGCACCGGGGAGCTGTTTTTT.

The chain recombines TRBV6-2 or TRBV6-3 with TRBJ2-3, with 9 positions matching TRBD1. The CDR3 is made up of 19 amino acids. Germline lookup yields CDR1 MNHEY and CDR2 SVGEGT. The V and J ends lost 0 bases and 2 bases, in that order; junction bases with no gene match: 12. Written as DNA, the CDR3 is TGTGCCAGCAGTTACTCGAAGCCCGGGACAGGGACGGTCACAGATACGCAGTATTTT. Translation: CASSYSKPGTGTVTDTQYF.

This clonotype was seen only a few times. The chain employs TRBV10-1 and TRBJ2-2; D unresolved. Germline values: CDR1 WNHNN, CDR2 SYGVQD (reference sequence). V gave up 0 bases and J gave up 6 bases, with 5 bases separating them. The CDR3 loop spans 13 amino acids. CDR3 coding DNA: TGCGCCAGCAGTGAGTCTTCTCCCGGGGAGCTGTTTTTT. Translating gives CASSESSPGELFF.